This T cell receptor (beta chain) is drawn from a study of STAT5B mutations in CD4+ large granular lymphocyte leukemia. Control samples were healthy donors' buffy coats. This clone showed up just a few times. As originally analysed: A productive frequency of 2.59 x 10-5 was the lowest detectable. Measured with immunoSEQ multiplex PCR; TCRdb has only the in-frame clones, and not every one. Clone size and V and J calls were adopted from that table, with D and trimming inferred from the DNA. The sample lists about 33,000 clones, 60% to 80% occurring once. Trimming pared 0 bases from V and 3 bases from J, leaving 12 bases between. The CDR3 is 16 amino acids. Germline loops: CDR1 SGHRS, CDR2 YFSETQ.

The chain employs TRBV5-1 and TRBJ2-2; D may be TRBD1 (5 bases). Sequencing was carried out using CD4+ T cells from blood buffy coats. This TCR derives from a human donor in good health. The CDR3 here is CASSLDGQGDTGELFF. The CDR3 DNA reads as TGCGCCAGCAGCTTGGACGGGCAGGGTGACACCGGGGAGCTGTTTTTT. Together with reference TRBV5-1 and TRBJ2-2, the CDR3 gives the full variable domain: KAGVTQTPRYLIKTRGQQVTLSCSPISGHRSVSWYQQTPGQGLQFLFEYFSETQRNKGNFPGRFSGRQFSNSRSEMNVSTLELGDSALYLCASSLDGQGDTGELFFGEGSRLTVL.